Listed here are 17 T cell receptor beta chains from one sample, sequenced in a study of T cells in Graves' hyperthyroidism and ophthalmopathy. Authors of the study amplified TCR beta CDR3 regions from RNA transcripts. The TCR CDR3 first-round RT-PCR relied on the HTBI primer set. TCRdb re-called the multiplex PCR reads with MiXCR, one entry per CDR3 protein. This table holds fewer than 650,000 distinct CDR3 sequences, roughly 13% found once. The sequencing sample was made of blood. The receptors shown here come from a woman aged 25 to 39 with Graves' hyperthyroidism that later progressed to Graves' ophthalmopathy.

This clonotype was counted many times. The rearrangement joins TRBV6-1 to TRBJ1-5, with D possibly matching TRBD1 (5 bases). The germline V and J ends were trimmed by 7 bases and 0 bases, with 13 bases remaining between them. There are 15 residues in the CDR3. In germline, CDR1 is MNHNS, CDR2 SASEGT. The CDR3 loop reads CASIETAYSNQPQHF. Written as DNA, the CDR3 is TGTGCCAGCATAGAGACAGCATATAGCAATCAGCCCCAGCATTTT.

Only a few counts were recorded for this clonotype. V is TRBV30 and J is TRBJ1-5; TRBD1 matches at 8 bases. The CDR3 consists of 14 residues. The V gene's germline CDR1 is GTSNPN and CDR2 SVGIG (reference sequence). Trimming cost V 4 bases and J 7 bases; bases outside gene matches: 9. The CDR3 loop is CAWTDGQGEQPQHF. The CDR3 region has the DNA TGTGCCTGGACCGACGGACAGGGAGAACAGCCCCAGCATTTT.

This clonotype was observed at least ten times. The rearrangement uses TRBV2 and TRBJ2-3; D might be TRBD1 or TRBD2, each matching 5 bases. This CDR3 has 13 amino acids. Looked up from germline, CDR1 is SNHLY and CDR2 is FYNNEI. With 6 bases removed from V and 2 bases from J, the gap between germline ends came to 9 bases. The CDR3 loop is CASRRGYTDTQYF. CDR3 DNA: TGTGCCAGCAGGAGGGGTTACACAGATACGCAGTATTTT. Full variable domain (missing parts from reference TRBV2 and TRBJ2-3): EPEVTQTPSHQVTQMGQEVILRCVPISNHLYFYWYRQILGQKVEFLVSFYNNEISEKSEIFDDQFSVERPDGSNFTLKIRSTKLEDSAMYFCASRRGYTDTQYFGPGTRLTVL.

This clonotype has ten or more counts. This chain connects TRBV5-1 to TRBJ2-3; 7 bases are a match to TRBD1. Unmatched junction bases numbered 10, after V lost 4 bases and J lost 2 bases. CDR3 length: 16 amino acids. Germline V CDR1 and CDR2: SGHRS, YFSETQ. The CDR3 nucleotides are TGCGCCAGCAGCACCGGGACAGCAGCCTCCACAGATACGCAGTATTTT. Translation: CASSTGTAASTDTQYF.

This clonotype was detected many times. The genes are TRBV3-1 and TRBJ2-5, with 7 bases fitting TRBD2. The CDR3 has 14 amino acids. Germline V gene lookup returns CDR1 LGHDT and CDR2 YNNKEL (reference sequence). V shed 4 bases and J 3 bases; nucleotides not matched to a gene: 5. In DNA form, the CDR3 reads TGTGCCAGCAGCCGCGGGAGTACCAAAGAGACCCAGTACTTC. This codes for CASSRGSTKETQYF.

There are many counts of this clonotype. The chain uses TRBV24-1 and TRBJ2-2; D gene uncertain. The germline V gene encodes CDR1 KGHDR and CDR2 SFDVKD. The CDR3 covers 14 residues. V lost 5 bases, J lost 5 bases, and 11 bases lay in between. This chain's CDR3 is CATSVSLVTGELFF. CDR3 nucleotides: TGTGCCACCAGTGTCTCCCTTGTGACCGGGGAGCTGTTTTTT.

A note on this clonotype: This could be a read error, since a much larger clone is one nucleotide away. The CDR3 DNA reads as TGTGCCAGCAGCTACTTGGTTGGGGGTCGGAGGTCCTACGAGCAGTACTTC. Protein: CASSYLVGGRRSYEQYF. The gene calls are TRBV28 and TRBJ2-7; D tentatively fits TRBD1 or TRBD2 (5 bases each). The CDR3 has 17 residues. V dropped 6 bases and J dropped 1 base, with 22 bases sitting between them. Germline CDR1 MDHEN, CDR2 SYDVKM.

In its sample, this clonotype was seen many times. The rearrangement joins TRBV20-1 to TRBJ1-1, with 8 bases lining up with TRBD1. This CDR3 contains 12 residues. CDR1 DFQATT and CDR2 SNEGSKA come from the germline V gene (reference sequence). V gave up 5 bases and J gave up 10 bases; unmatched junction bases: 9. CDR3 sequence (DNA): TGCAGTGCTCTCTCAGGGGGCAGTGGAGCTTTCTTT. Translated: CSALSGGSGAFF.

This clonotype was seen a few times. The chain combines TRBV20-1 with TRBJ2-1; 14 bases are shared with TRBD2. After removal of 0 bases from V and 9 bases from J, the junction contained 7 bases not matched to a gene. CDR1 and CDR2 from the germline V gene are DFQATT and SNEGSKA (reference sequence). The CDR3 runs 16 residues. CDR3 bases: TGCAGTGCTAGAGATGAAGGACTAGCGGGAGGTAGTGAGCAGTTCTTC. Translating it yields CSARDEGLAGGSEQFF.

The table lists this clonotype with a few counts. The DNA of the CDR3 is TGTGCCAGTAGCCAGGGGGGTGGGGAAAGAGAGACCCAGTACTTC. Its protein product is CASSQGGGERETQYF. The rearrangement uses TRBV19 and TRBJ2-5, with D possibly TRBD1 on 7 matching bases. Trimming stripped 6 bases from V and 4 bases from J, with 18 bases between. The CDR3 consists of 15 residues. Germline V lookup: CDR1 LNHDA, CDR2 SQIVND (reference sequence).

This clonotype was recorded many times. The chain combines TRBV3-1 with TRBJ2-7, with TRBD2 matching 10 bases. There are 15 residues in the CDR3. The J segment lost 5 bases and the V segment lost 4 bases, leaving 8 bases of the junction unmatched. Looked up from germline, CDR1 is LGHDT and CDR2 is YNNKEL (reference sequence). The CDR3 spells CASSPPLAGYHEQYF. CDR3 nucleotide sequence: TGTGCCAGCAGCCCCCCACTAGCGGGATATCACGAGCAGTACTTC.

This clonotype was detected a few times. The chain employs TRBV7-9 and TRBJ2-3; D is possibly TRBD2 (6 bases). The CDR3 covers 16 residues. Trimming removed 5 bases at V and 0 bases at J, with 15 bases between. Germline-derived CDR1 and CDR2 are SEHNR and FQNEAQ (reference sequence). Here the CDR3 reads CASSPQTGESTDTQYF. DNA for the CDR3: TGTGCCAGCAGCCCCCAGACGGGGGAAAGCACAGATACGCAGTATTTT.

The V call is TRBV2, the J call TRBJ2-1, with a possible D match to TRBD2 (5 bases). CDR3 size: 11 residues. From germline, CDR1 is SNHLY and CDR2 FYNNEI. V was pared by 7 bases and J by 9 bases, with 10 bases between. For the CDR3, the DNA is TGTGCCAGCAAAATTGAGGGTGAGCAGTTCTTC. Amino acid sequence: CASKIEGEQFF.

This clonotype was seen ten or more times. This sequence joins TRBV2 and TRBJ2-6; 7 bases fit TRBD1. The V segment lost 1 base and the J segment 4 bases; nucleotides outside the gene matches: 4. Germline V gene data show CDR1 as SNHLY and CDR2 as FYNNEI. The CDR3 sequence is 16 residues long. In nucleotides, the CDR3 is TGTGCCAGCAGTGAAGTAAGGGGGCCAGGGGCCAACGTCCTGACTTTC. It codes for CASSEVRGPGANVLTF.

This clonotype was observed at least ten times. The rearrangement links TRBV7-2 to TRBJ1-4; no reliable D call. This CDR3 has 13 amino acids. The V end lost 2 bases, the J end lost 10 bases, and 11 bases lay between the germline ends. Germline V lookup: CDR1 SGHTA, CDR2 FQGNSA. CDR3: CASSLLGRAKLFF. CDR3 DNA sequence: TGTGCCAGCAGCTTACTGGGGAGGGCAAAACTGTTTTTT.

This clonotype was seen repeatedly, ten times or more. The V gene is TRBV7-8, the J gene TRBJ1-3; 7 bases align to TRBD1. The CDR3 sequence is 17 residues long. The V segment lost 4 bases and the J segment 0 bases; nucleotides outside the gene matches: 9. Looked up from germline, CDR1 is SGHVS and CDR2 is FQNEAQ. The CDR3 sequence: CASSSTRDSFSGNTIYF. CDR3 sequence (DNA): TGTGCCAGCAGCTCCACCCGGGACAGCTTCTCTGGAAACACCATATATTTT. Looking up the rest from reference TRBV7-8 and TRBJ1-3 gives the full variable domain: GAGVSQSPRYKVAKRGQDVALRCDPISGHVSLFWYQQALGQGPEFLTYFQNEAQLDKSGLPSDRFFAERPEGSVSTLKIQRTQQEDSAVYLCASSSTRDSFSGNTIYFGEGSWLTVV.

This clonotype appeared a few times. This chain connects TRBV5-1 to TRBJ2-1, with D possibly matching TRBD1 (6 bases). V shed 2 bases and J shed 3 bases, with 9 bases lying between them. CDR3 length equals 14 residues. Germline CDR1 SGHRS, CDR2 YFSETQ. CDR3 nucleotide sequence: TGCGCCAGCAGCTTCAGGGGCGGCTACAATGAGCAGTTCTTC. The encoded protein is CASSFRGGYNEQFF.